The clone carrying this TCR beta chain was seen a few times. Its cognate antigen is unknown. Treatment meaning: oral pan-JAK inhibitor, 5-10 mg twice daily. The sorting of PBMCs gave CD4+ and CD8+ T cells. The sample belongs to a study of CD8+ T cells in alopecia areata. About the study: Dosing with tofacitinib proceeded for 6 to 18 months, followed by 6 months off drug. Study conclusions and caveats: TCR sharing across patients was less clear than in mice, possibly HLA-related.

RNA extraction was followed by reverse transcription into cDNA, which acted as the sequencing template. TCRdb's copy holds only in-frame clones and misses some; the assay was immunoSEQ multiplex PCR. Counted here are some 170,000 clones, roughly 50% occurring once; the ten biggest clones make up 16%. This material consisted of CD4+ T cells sorted from blood, taken at approximately week 60, from a patient treated with tofacitinib. The sequence was collected from a human donor with alopecia areata.

CDR3 residues: CAWSVRISALGADTQYF. The CDR3 DNA reads TGTGCCTGGAGTGTACGCATCTCTGCCCTGGGGGCAGATACGCAGTATTTT. The chain recombines TRBV30 with TRBJ2-3; possibly TRBD1 or TRBD2 for D (5 bases each). Trimming left V 0 bases short and J 4 bases short, with 20 bases between. Germline V gene sequence: CDR1 GTSNPN, CDR2 SVGIG (reference sequence). The CDR3 consists of 17 residues.